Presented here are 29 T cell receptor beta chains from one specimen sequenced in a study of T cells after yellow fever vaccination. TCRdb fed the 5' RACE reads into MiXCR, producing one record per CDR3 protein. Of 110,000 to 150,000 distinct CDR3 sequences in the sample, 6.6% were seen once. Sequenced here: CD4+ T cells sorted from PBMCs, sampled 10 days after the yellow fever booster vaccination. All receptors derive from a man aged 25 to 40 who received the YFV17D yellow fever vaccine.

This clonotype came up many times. CDR3 protein: CASSPFSEDTQYF. The CDR3 DNA reads TGTGCCAGCAGCCCTTTTAGCGAAGATACGCAGTATTTT. The V call is TRBV3-1, the J call TRBJ2-3; the D gene is possibly TRBD2 (5 bases). Germline CDR1 and CDR2: LGHDT and YNNKEL (reference sequence). V was cut by 4 bases and J by 5 bases, with 10 bases left in between. The CDR3 loop spans 13 amino acids.

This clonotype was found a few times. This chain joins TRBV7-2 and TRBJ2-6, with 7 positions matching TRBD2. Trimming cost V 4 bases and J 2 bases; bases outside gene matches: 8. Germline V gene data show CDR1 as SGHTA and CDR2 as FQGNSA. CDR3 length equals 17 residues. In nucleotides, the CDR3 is TGTGCCAGCAGCTCCTCCCTAGCGGTCACTGGGGCCAACGTCCTGACTTTC. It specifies CASSSSLAVTGANVLTF.

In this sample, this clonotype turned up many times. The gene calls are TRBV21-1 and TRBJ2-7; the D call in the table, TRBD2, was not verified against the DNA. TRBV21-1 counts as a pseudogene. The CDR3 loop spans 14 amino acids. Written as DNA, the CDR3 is TGTGCCAGCAGCAAACGGCGGGAGAGGTACGAGCAGTACTTC. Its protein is CASSKRRERYEQYF.

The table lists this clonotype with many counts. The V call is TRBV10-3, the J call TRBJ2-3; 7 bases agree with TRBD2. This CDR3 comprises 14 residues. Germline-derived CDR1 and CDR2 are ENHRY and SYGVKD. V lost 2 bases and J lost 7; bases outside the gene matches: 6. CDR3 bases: TGTGCCATCAGTGAGAGGCTAGCGGAGTATACGCAGTATTTT. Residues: CAISERLAEYTQYF.

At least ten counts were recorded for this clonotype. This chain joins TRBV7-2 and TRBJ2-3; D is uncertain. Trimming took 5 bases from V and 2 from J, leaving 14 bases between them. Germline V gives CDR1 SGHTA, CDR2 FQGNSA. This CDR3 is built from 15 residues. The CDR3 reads CASSPQNHPTDTQYF. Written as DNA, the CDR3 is TGTGCCAGCAGCCCTCAGAACCACCCCACAGATACGCAGTATTTT.

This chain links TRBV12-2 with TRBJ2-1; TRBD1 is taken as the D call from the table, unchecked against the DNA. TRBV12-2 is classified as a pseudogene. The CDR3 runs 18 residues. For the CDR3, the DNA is TGTGCAAGTCGCTTAGCGCGATTGGGACTAGGGGCTTACAATGAGCAGTTCTTC. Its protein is CASRLARLGLGAYNEQFF.

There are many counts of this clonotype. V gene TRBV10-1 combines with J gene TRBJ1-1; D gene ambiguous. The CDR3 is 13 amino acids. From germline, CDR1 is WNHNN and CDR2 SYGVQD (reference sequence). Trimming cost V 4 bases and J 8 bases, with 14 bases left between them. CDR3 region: CASSVGAATEAFF. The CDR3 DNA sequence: TGCGCCAGCAGTGTTGGCGCTGCCACGGAAGCTTTCTTT.

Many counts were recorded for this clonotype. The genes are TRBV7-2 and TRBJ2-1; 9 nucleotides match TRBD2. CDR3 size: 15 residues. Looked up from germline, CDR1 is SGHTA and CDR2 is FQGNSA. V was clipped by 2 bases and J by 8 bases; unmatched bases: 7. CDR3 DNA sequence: TGTGCCAGCAGCTTAAGCGGCGGGAGGGAGTATGAGCAGTTCTTC. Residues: CASSLSGGREYEQFF.

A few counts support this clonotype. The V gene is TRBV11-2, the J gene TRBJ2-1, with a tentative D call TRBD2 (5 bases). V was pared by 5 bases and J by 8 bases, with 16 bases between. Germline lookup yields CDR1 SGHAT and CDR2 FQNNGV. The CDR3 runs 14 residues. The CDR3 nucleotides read TGTGCCAGCAGCCCACTAGACCTACTCGATGAGCAGTTCTTC. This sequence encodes CASSPLDLLDEQFF.

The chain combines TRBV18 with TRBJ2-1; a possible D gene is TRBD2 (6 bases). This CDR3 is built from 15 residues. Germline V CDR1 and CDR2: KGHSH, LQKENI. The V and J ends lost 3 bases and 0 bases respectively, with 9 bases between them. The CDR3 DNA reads TGTGCCAGCTCACCCCTTAGCGGCTCCTACAATGAGCAGTTCTTC. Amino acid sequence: CASSPLSGSYNEQFF.

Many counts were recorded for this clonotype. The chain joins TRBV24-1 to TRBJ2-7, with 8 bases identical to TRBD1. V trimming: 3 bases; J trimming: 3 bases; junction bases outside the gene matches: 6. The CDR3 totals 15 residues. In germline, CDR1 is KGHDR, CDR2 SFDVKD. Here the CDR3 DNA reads TGTGCCACCAGTGATCCCGGACAGGGCCACTACGAGCAGTACTTC. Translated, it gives CATSDPGQGHYEQYF.

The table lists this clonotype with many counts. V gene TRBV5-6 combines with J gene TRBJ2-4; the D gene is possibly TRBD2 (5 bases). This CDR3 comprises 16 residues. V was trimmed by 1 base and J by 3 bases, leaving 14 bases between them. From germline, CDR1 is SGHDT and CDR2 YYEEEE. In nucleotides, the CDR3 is TGTGCCAGCAGCTTGTATGGAGGACTTGGCAAAAACATTCAGTACTTC. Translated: CASSLYGGLGKNIQYF.

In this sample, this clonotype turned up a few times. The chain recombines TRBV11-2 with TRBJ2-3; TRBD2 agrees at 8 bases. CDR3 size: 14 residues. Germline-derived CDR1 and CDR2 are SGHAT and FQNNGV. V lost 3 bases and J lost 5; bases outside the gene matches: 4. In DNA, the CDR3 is TGTGCCAGCAGCTTCACTAGCGGCAGAGATACGCAGTATTTT. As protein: CASSFTSGRDTQYF.

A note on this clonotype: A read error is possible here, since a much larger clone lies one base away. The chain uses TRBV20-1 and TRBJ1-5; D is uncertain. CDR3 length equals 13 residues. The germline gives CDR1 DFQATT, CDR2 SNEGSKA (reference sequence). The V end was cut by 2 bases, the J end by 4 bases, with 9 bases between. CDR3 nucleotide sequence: TGCAGTGCTAGACTTTGGGCGAATCAGCCCCAGCATTTT. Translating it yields CSARLWANQPQHF.

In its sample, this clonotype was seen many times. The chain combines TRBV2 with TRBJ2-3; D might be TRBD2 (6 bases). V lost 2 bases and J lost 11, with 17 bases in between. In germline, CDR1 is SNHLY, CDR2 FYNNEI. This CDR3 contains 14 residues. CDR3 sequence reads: CASSEQLASYLQYF. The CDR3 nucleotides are TGTGCCAGCAGTGAACAGCTAGCGTCTTACTTGCAGTATTTT.

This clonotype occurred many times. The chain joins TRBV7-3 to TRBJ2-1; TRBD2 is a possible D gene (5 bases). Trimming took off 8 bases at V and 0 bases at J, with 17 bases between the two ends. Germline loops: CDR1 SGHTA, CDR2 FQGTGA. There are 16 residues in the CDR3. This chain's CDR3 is CASSMGVGSSYNEQFF. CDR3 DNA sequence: TGTGCCAGCTCTATGGGAGTAGGGAGCTCCTACAATGAGCAGTTCTTC.

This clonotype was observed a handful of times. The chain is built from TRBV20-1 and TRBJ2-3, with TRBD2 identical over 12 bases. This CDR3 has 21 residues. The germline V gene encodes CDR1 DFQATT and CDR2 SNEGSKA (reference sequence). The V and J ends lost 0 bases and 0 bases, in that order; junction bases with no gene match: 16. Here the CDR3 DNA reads TGCAGTGCTAGAGATGCCCTAGCGGGAGGGTATTCGCGGCGGAGCACAGATACGCAGTATTTT. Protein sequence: CSARDALAGGYSRRSTDTQYF.

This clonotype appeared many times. The CDR3 loop is CASSLVVGGNNEQFF. For the CDR3, the DNA is TGCGCCAGCAGCTTGGTGGTGGGAGGAAACAATGAGCAGTTCTTC. The J gene is TRBJ2-1, the V gene TRBV5-1, with a weak D call TRBD2 (6 bases). The germline CDR1 and CDR2 sequences are SGHRS and YFSETQ. This CDR3 is 15 amino acids long. Trimming cost V 0 bases and J 5 bases, with 12 bases left between them.

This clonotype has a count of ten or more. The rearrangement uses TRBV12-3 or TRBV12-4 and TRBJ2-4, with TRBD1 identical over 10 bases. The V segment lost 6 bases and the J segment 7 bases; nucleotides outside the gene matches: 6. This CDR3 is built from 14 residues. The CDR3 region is CASSPTGGTNIQYF. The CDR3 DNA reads TGTGCCAGCAGCCCGACAGGGGGCACGAACATTCAGTACTTC.

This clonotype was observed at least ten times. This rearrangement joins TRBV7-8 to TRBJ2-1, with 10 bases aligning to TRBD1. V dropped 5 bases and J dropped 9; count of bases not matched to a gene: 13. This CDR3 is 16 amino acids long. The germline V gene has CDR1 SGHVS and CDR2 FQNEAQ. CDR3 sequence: CASSLTLRQGAGEQFF. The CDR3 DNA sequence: TGTGCCAGCAGCCTTACCTTGAGACAGGGGGCAGGTGAGCAGTTCTTC. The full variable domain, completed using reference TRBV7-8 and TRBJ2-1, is GAGVSQSPRYKVAKRGQDVALRCDPISGHVSLFWYQQALGQGPEFLTYFQNEAQLDKSGLPSDRFFAERPEGSVSTLKIQRTQQEDSAVYLCASSLTLRQGAGEQFFGPGTRLTVL.

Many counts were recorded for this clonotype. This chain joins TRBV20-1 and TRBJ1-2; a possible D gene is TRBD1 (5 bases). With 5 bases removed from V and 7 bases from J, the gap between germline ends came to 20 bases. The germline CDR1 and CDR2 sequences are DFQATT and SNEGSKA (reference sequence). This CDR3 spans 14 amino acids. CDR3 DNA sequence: TGCAGTGCTCCCCCAATAGGGGTAAAATCTGGCTACACCTTC. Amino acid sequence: CSAPPIGVKSGYTF.

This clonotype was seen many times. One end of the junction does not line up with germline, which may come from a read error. The chain's CDR3 is CASSPNQETQYF. The CDR3 DNA is TGTGCCAGCTCACCCAATCAAGAGACCCAGTACTTC. J is TRBJ2-5 and V is TRBV5-1; D call uncertain. CDR3 length: 12 amino acids. Per the germline V gene, CDR1 is SGHRS and CDR2 is YFSETQ.

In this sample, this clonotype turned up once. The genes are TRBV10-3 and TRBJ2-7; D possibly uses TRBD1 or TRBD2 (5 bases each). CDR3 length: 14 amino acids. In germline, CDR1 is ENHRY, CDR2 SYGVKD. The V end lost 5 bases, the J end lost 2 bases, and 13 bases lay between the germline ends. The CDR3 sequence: CAISSGTDAYEQYF. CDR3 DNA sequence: TGTGCCATCAGTTCCGGGACCGATGCCTACGAGCAGTACTTC.

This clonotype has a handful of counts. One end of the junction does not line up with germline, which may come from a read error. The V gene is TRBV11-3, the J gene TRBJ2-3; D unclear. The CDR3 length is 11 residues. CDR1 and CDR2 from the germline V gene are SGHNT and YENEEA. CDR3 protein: CASTLGDTQYF. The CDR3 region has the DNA TGTGCCAGCACCTTAGGCGATACGCAGTATTTT.

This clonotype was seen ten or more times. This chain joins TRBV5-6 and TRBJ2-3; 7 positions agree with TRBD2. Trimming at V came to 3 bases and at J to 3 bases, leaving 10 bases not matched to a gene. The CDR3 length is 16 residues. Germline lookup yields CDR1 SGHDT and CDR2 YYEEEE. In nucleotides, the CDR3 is TGTGCCAGCAGCTCCTTAGTTCGGCGGGAGACAGATACGCAGTATTTT. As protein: CASSSLVRRETDTQYF.

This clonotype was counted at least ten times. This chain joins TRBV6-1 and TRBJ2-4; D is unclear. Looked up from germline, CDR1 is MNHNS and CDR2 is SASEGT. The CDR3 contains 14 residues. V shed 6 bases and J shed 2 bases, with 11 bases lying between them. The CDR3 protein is CASRPDNSKNIQYF. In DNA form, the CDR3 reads TGTGCCAGCAGACCCGACAATTCCAAAAACATTCAGTACTTC.

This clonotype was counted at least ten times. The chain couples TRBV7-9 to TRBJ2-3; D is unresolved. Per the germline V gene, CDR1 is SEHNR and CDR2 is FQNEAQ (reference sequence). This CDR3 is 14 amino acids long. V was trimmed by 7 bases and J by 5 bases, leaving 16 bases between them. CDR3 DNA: TGTGCCAGCAAACTCTTTCAGAAGGAAGATACGCAGTATTTT. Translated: CASKLFQKEDTQYF.

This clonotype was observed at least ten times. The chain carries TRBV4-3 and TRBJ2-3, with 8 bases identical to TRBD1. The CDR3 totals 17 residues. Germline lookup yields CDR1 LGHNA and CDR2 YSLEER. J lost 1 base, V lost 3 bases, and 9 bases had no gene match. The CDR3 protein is CASSHERTGRGTDTQYF. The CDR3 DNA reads TGCGCCAGCAGCCACGAACGGACAGGGCGAGGCACAGATACGCAGTATTTT.

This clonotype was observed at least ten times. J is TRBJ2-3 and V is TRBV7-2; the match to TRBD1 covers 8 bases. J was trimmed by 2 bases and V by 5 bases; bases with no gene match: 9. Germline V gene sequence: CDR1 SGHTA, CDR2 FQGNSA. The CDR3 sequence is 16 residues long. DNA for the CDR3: TGTGCCAGCAGCCTAGGGGGGACAGGAAACACAGATACGCAGTATTTT. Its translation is CASSLGGTGNTDTQYF.